The clone carrying this T cell receptor beta chain appeared many times. The germline gives CDR1 SGHTA, CDR2 FQGTGA. Trimming removed 0 bases at V and 4 bases at J, with 4 bases between. The CDR3 runs 13 residues. The sample originates from a study of early T cells in non-severe SARS-CoV-2 infection. Individually, cDNA molecules had unique molecular identifiers attached to them. TCRdb itself ran the 5' RACE reads through MiXCR, one entry per CDR3 protein. The table shows around 77,000 distinct CDR3 sequences, with about 5% occurring only once. This TCR was sampled from an adult who was a healthcare worker with PCR-confirmed SARS-CoV-2 infection or an uninfected control (not recorded which). The sequences come from whole blood, collected at baseline. The chain carries TRBV7-3 and TRBJ2-1; D is undetermined. CDR3 protein: CASSLTLYNEQFF. The CDR3 DNA reads TGTGCCAGCAGCTTAACGCTTTACAATGAGCAGTTCTTC.